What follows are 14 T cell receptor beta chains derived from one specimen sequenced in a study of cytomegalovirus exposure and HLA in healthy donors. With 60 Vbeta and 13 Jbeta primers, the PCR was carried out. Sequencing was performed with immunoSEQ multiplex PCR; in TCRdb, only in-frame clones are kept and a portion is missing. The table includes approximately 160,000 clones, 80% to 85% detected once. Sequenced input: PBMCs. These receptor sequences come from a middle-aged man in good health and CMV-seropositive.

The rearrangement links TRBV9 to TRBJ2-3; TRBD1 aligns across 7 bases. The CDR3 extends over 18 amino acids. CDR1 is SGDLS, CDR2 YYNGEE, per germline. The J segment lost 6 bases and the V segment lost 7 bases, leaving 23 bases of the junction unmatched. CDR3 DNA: TGTGCCAGCTTCCCCGGCACCCCGGACAGGATACCCTCGGATACGCAGTATTTT. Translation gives CASFPGTPDRIPSDTQYF.

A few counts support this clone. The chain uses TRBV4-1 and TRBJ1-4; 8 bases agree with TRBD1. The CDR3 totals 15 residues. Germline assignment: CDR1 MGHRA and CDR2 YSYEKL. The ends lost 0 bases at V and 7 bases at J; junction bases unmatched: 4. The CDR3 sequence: CASSQEDRVFEKLFF. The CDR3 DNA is TGCGCCAGCAGCCAAGAGGACAGGGTGTTTGAAAAACTGTTTTTT.

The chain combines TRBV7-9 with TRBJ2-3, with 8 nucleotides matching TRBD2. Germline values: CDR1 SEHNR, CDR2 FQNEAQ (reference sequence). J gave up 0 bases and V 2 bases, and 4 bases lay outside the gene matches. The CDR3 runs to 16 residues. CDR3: CASSLLSGGSTDTQYF. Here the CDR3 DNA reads TGTGCCAGCAGCTTACTTTCGGGGGGGAGCACAGATACGCAGTATTTT.

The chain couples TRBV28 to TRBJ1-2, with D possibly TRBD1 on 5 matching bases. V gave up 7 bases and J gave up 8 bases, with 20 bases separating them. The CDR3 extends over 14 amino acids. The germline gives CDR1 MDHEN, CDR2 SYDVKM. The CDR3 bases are TGTGCCAGCACCACCCTAGGGGCTGGGGTCGGCTACACCTTC. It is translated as CASTTLGAGVGYTF.

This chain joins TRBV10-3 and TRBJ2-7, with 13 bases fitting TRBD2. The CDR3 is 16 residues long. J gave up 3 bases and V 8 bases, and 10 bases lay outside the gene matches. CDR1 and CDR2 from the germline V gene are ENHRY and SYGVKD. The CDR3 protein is CAIGGTSGTLSYEQYF. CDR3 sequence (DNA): TGTGCCATCGGGGGGACTAGCGGGACCCTCAGCTACGAGCAGTACTTC.

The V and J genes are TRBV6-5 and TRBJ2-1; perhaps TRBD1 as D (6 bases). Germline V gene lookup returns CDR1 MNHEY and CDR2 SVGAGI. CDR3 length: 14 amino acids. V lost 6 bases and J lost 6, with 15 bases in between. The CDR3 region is CASRAGAVVNEQFF. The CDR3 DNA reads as TGTGCCAGCAGGGCAGGGGCCGTCGTCAATGAGCAGTTCTTC.

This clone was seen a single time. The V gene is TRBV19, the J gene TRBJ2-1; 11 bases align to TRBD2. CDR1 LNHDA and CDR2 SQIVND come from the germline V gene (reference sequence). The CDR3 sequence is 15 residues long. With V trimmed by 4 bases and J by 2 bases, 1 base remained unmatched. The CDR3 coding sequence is TGTGCCAGTAGTAAGGGACTAGCGGCCTACAATGAGCAGTTCTTC. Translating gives CASSKGLAAYNEQFF.

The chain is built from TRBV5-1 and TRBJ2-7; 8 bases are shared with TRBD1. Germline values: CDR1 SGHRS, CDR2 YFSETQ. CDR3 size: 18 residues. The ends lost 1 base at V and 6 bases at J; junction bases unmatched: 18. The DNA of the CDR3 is TGCGCCAGCAGCTTGAATTGGTCTAGGGGACAGGTGGGTGGCGAGCAGTACTTC. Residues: CASSLNWSRGQVGGEQYF. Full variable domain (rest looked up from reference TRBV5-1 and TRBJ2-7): KAGVTQTPRYLIKTRGQQVTLSCSPISGHRSVSWYQQTPGQGLQFLFEYFSETQRNKGNFPGRFSGRQFSNSRSEMNVSTLELGDSALYLCASSLNWSRGQVGGEQYFGPGTRLTVT.

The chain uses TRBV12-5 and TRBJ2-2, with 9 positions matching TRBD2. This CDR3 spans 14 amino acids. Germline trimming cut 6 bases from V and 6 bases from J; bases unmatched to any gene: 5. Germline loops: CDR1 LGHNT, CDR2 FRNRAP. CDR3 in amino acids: CASGVAGAAGELFF. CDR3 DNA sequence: TGTGCTAGTGGGGTAGCGGGAGCGGCCGGGGAGCTGTTTTTT.

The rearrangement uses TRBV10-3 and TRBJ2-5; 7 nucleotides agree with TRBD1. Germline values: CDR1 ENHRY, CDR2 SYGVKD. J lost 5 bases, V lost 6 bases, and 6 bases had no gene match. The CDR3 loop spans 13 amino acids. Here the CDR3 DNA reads TGTGCCATCAGGAGTGACAGGGCCGAGACCCAGTACTTC. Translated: CAIRSDRAETQYF.

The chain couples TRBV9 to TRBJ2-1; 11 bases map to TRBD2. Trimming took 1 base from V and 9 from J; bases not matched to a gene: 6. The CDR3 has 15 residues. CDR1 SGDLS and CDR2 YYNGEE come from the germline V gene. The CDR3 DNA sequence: TGTGCCAGCAGCGTACTAGCGGGAGGAAGGGGTGAGCAGTTCTTC. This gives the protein CASSVLAGGRGEQFF.

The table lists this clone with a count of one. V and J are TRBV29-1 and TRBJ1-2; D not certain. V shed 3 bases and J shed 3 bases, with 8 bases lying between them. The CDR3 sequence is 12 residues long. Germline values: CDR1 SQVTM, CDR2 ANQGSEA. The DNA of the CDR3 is TGCAGCGTTGACACGGTTGACTATGGCTACACCTTC. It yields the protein CSVDTVDYGYTF.

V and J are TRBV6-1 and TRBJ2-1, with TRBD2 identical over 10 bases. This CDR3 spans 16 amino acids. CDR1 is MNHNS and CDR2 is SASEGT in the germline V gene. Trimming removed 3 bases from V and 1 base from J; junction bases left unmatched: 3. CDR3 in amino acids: CASSEVSGGSYNEQFF. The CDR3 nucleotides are TGTGCCAGCAGTGAGGTTAGCGGGGGGTCCTACAATGAGCAGTTCTTC.

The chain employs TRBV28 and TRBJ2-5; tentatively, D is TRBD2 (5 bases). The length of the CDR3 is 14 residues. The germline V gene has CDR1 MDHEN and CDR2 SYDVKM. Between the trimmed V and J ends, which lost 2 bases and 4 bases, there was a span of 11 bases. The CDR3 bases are TGTGCCAGCAGTTTAAGGCGGGTTTTAGAGACCCAGTACTTC. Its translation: CASSLRRVLETQYF.